The rows below give T cell receptor beta chains drawn from one sample of a study of blood T cell repertoires in COVID-19. Sequencing was performed with immunoSEQ multiplex PCR; in TCRdb, only in-frame clones are kept and a portion is missing. The profile covers tens of thousands of clones, with roughly 84% appearing a single time and 14% taken by the ten largest. The sequenced sample was peripheral blood. All receptors derive from a human donor in a cohort sampled during active COVID-19. CDR3s include the opening cysteine and the closing phenylalanine or tryptophan. Each record gives: D gene, V gene, clone size, J gene, CDR3 protein, CDR3 DNA. A D gene is named only where the DNA matches it firmly. Clone size is not always given. Where it is, it says once, few, many or a class for expanded clones.

-	TRBV11-2	few	TRBJ2-2	CASSLDPPFQGSGELFF	TGTGCCAGCAGCTTAGATCCACCGTTCCAGGGTTCCGGGGAGCTGTTTTTT
TRBD1	TRBV11-3	-	TRBJ2-1	CASSPGGQGKRDEQFF	TGTGCCAGCAGCCCCGGGGGACAGGGGAAAAGGGATGAGCAGTTCTTC
TRBD1	TRBV18	-	TRBJ2-7	CASSTTGGSNEQYF	TGTGCCAGCTCTACAACAGGGGGCAGCAACGAGCAGTACTTC
TRBD2	TRBV29-1	few	TRBJ2-7	CSVELVTSGASYEQYF	TGCAGCGTTGAACTCGTGACTAGCGGTGCTTCCTACGAGCAGTACTTC
-	TRBV4-1	-	TRBJ2-7	CASSHTREPYEQYF	TGCGCCAGCAGCCATACCAGGGAACCCTACGAGCAGTACTTC
-	TRBV30	-	TRBJ1-1	CAWSETGMNTEAFF	TGTGCCTGGAGTGAGACGGGGATGAACACTGAAGCTTTCTTT
-	TRBV3-1/TRBV3-2	-	TRBJ2-3	CASSQTASGLGAQYF	TGTGCCAGCAGCCAAACAGCTTCCGGACTGGGCGCGCAGTATTTT
-	TRBV14	-	TRBJ1-4	CASSPIKSGKLFF	TGTGCCAGCAGCCCCATCAAATCGGGAAAACTGTTTTTT
-	TRBV6-6	-	TRBJ2-7	CASSLKPGLSMEATYEQYF	TGTGCCAGCAGTCTGAAACCGGGACTTAGTATGGAGGCCACCTACGAGCAGTACTTC
-	TRBV7-6	-	TRBJ2-2	CASSSRVNTGELFF	TGTGCCAGCAGCTCCAGGGTAAACACCGGGGAGCTGTTTTTT
-	TRBV6-6	-	TRBJ2-7	CASLQGLSGEQYF	TGTGCCAGCTTGCAGGGCTTGTCAGGGGAGCAGTACTTC
-	TRBV19	-	TRBJ1-2	CASKFGANYGYTF	TGTGCCAGTAAGTTTGGAGCCAACTATGGCTACACCTTC
-	TRBV3-1/TRBV3-2	-	TRBJ1-4	CASSQESGRGFNEKLFF	TGTGCCAGCAGCCAAGAATCCGGGCGGGGTTTTAATGAAAAACTGTTTTTT
-	TRBV19	-	TRBJ1-1	CASSRELNTEAFF	TGTGCCAGTAGTAGGGAGTTGAACACTGAAGCTTTCTTT
TRBD2	TRBV9	-	TRBJ2-1	CASSRGTSGRRLGNEQFF	TGTGCCAGCAGCCGCGGGACTAGCGGGAGGCGCCTAGGGAATGAGCAGTTCTTC
-	TRBV7-3	-	TRBJ1-1	CASSPREVTAFF	TGTGCCAGCAGCCCGAGGGAAGTGACGGCTTTCTTT
-	TRBV4-3	-	TRBJ2-3	CASSQQPGIRLDTQYF	TGCGCCAGCAGCCAACAGCCGGGGATCCGATTAGATACGCAGTATTTT
-	TRBV19	-	TRBJ1-5	CASSIDGTQILYSNQPQHF	TGTGCCAGTAGTATAGATGGGACACAGATCCTTTATAGCAATCAGCCCCAGCATTTT
-	TRBV7-2	once	TRBJ2-1	CASSPTGGAAAEQFF	TGTGCCAGCAGCCCAACAGGGGGGGCTGCGGCTGAGCAGTTCTTC
-	TRBV9	-	TRBJ2-5	CASSPRHSGPQETQYF	TGTGCCAGCAGCCCCCGGCACAGCGGGCCTCAAGAGACCCAGTACTTC
-	TRBV29-1	-	TRBJ2-7	CSGRYGAGYEQYF	TGCAGCGGGCGGTATGGGGCCGGCTACGAGCAGTACTTC
-	TRBV18	-	TRBJ2-1	CASSFRQNNEQFF	TGTGCCAGCTCATTTCGACAGAACAATGAGCAGTTCTTC
-	TRBV7-9	-	TRBJ1-2	CASSLTGSNYGYTF	TGTGCCAGCAGCTTGACAGGATCGAACTATGGCTACACCTTC
-	TRBV2	-	TRBJ2-4	CASRLLLAKNIQYF	TGTGCCAGCAGGCTATTACTAGCCAAAAACATTCAGTACTTC
TRBD1	TRBV3-1/TRBV3-2	once	TRBJ1-6	CASSQDRASPLHF	TGTGCCAGCAGCCAGGACAGGGCTTCACCCCTCCACTTT